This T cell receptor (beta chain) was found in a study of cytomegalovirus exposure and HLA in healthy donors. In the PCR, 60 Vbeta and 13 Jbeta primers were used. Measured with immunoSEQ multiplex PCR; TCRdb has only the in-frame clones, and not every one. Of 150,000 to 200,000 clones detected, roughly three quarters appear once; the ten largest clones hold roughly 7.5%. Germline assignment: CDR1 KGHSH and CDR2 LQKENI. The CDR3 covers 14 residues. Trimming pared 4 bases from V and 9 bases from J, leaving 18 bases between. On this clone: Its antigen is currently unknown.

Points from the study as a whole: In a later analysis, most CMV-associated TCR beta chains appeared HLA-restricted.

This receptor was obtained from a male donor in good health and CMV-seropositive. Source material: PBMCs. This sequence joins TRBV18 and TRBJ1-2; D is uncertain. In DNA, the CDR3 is TGTGCCAGCTCACGACCCACTACTCACCCGAGCTACACCTTC. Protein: CASSRPTTHPSYTF.